This T cell receptor (beta chain) was sequenced during a study of blood T cell repertoires in COVID-19. The assay was immunoSEQ multiplex PCR, and TCRdb's table has in-frame clones only and misses some. The data hold over 25,000 clones, with 85% to 90% observed a single time. The CDR3 runs to 16 residues. V trimming: 5 bases; J trimming: 3 bases; junction bases outside the gene matches: 4. Per germline, CDR1 WSHSY and CDR2 SAAADI. The source of this sequence is a man between 65 and 79 years old with active COVID-19. The source material was peripheral blood. The chain combines TRBV10-2 with TRBJ2-3; TRBD2 aligns across 14 bases. The CDR3 nucleotides read TGCGCCAGCAGTCCCGGGACTAGCGGGAGAACAGATACGCAGTATTTT. Translation: CASSPGTSGRTDTQYF.